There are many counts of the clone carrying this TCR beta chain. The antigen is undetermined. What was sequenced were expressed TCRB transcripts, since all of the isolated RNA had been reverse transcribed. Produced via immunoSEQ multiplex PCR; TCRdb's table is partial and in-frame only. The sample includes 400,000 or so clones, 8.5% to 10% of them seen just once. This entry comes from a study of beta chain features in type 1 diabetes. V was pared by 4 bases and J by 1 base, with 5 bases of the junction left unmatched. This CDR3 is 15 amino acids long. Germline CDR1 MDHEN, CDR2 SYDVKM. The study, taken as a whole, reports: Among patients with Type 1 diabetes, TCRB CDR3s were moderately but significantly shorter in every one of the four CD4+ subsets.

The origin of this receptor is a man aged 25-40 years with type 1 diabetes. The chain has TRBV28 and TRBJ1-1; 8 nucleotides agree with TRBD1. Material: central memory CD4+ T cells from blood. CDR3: CASSSPQGGNTEAFF. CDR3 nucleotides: TGTGCCAGCAGTTCCCCACAGGGGGGGAACACTGAAGCTTTCTTT.